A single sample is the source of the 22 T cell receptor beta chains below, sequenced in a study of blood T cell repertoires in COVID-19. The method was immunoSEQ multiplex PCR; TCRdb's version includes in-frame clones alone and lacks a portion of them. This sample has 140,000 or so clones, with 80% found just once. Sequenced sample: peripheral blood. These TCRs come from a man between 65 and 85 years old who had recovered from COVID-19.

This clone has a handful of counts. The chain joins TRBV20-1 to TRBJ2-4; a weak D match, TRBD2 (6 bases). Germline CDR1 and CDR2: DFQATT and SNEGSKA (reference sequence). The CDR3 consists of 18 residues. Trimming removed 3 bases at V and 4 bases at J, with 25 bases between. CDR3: CSASSAPYVLGGKNIQYF. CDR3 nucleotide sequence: TGCAGTGCTAGTAGCGCACCATATGTCCTGGGAGGAAAAAACATTCAGTACTTC.

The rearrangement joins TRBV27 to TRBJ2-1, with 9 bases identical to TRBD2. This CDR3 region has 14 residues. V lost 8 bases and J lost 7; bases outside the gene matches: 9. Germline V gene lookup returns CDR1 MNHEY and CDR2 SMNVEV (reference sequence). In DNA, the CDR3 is TGTGCCAGCCTCCCGGCTAGCGGGAAGAATGAGCAGTTCTTC. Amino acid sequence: CASLPASGKNEQFF.

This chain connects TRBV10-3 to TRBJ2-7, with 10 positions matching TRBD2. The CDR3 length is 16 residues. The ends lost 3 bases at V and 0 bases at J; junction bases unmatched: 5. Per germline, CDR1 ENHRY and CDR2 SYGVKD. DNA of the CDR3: TGTGCCATCAGTGACTCAGCGGGAGGGCTCTCCTACGAGCAGTACTTC. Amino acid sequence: CAISDSAGGLSYEQYF.

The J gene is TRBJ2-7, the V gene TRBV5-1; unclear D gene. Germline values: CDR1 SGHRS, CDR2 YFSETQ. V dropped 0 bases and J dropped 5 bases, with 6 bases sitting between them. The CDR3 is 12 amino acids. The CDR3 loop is CASSLGLDEQYF. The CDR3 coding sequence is TGCGCCAGCAGCTTGGGACTGGACGAGCAGTACTTC.

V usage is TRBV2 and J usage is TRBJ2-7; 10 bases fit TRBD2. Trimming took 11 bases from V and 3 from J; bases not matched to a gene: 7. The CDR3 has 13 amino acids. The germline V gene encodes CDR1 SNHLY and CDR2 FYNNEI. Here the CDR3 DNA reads TGTGCCCAAAAGCGGGAGGGGGGCTACGAGCAGTACTTC. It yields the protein CAQKREGGYEQYF.

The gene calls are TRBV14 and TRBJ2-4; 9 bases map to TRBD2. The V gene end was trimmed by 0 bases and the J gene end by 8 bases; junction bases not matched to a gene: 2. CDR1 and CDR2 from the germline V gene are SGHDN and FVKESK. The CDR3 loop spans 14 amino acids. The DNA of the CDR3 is TGTGCCAGCAGCCAAGAGGGACTAGCTGACATTCAGTACTTC. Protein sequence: CASSQEGLADIQYF. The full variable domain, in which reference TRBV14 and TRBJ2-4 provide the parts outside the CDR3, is EAGVTQFPSHSVIEKGQTVTLRCDPISGHDNLYWYRRVMGKEIKFLLHFVKESKQDESGMPNNRFLAERTGGTYSTLKVQPAELEDSGVYFCASSQEGLADIQYFGAGTRLSVL.

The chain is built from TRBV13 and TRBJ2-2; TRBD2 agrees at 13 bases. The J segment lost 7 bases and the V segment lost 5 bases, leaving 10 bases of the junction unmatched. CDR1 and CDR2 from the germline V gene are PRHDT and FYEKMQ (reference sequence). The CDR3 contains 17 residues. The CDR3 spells CASSTRQGLAGLGELFF. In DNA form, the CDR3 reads TGTGCCAGCAGCACAAGACAGGGACTAGCGGGACTCGGGGAGCTGTTTTTT.

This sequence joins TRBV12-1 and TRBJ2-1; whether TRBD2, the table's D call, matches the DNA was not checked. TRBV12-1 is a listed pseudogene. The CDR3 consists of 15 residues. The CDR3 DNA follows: TGTGCCAGCAGCCTTTGGGCCGGGGAAAGAGATGAGCAGTTCTTC. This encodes CASSLWAGERDEQFF.

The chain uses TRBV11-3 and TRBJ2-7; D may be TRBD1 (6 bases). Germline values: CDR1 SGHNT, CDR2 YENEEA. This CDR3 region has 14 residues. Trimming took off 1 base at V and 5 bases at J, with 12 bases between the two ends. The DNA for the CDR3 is TGTGCCAGCAGCTTAGGGGCAGGGGACCACGAGCAGTACTTC. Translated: CASSLGAGDHEQYF.

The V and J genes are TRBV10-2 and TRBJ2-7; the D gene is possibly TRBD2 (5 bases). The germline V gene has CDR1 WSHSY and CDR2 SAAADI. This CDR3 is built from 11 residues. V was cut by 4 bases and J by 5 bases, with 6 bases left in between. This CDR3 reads CASSGLHEQYF. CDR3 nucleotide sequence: TGCGCCAGCAGTGGACTACACGAGCAGTACTTC.

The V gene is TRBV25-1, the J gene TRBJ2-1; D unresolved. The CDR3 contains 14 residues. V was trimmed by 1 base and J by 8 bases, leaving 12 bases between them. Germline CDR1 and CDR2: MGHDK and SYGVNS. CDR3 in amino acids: CASSEFNRYDEQFF. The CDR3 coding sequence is TGTGCCAGCAGTGAATTTAACAGATACGATGAGCAGTTCTTC.

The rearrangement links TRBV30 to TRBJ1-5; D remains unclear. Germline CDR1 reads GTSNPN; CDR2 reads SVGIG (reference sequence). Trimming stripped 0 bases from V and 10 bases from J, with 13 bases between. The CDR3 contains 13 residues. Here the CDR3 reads CAWSVAAEGPQHF. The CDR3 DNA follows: TGTGCCTGGAGTGTAGCGGCAGAGGGACCCCAGCATTTT.

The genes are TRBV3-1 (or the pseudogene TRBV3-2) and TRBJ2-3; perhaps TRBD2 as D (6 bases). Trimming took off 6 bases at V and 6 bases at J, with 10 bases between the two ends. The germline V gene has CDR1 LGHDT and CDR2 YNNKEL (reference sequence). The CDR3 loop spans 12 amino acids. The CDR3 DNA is TGTGCCAGCAGGGGACTGCGGGATACGCAGTATTTT. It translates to CASRGLRDTQYF.

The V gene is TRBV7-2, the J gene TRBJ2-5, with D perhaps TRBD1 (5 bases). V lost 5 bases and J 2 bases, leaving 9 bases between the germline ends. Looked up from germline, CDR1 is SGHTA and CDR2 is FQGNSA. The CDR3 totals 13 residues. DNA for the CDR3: TGTGCCAGCAGCCAAAACAGGCAAGAGACCCAGTACTTC. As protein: CASSQNRQETQYF.

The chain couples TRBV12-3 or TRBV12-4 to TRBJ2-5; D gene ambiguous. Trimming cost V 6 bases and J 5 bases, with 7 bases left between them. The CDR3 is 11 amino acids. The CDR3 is CASSPSETQYF. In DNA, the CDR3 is TGTGCCAGCAGCCCTTCTGAGACCCAGTACTTC.

The CDR3 DNA sequence: TGTGCCAGCAGCTTAGGAGGCGGGAGGGCGGGTGAGCAGTTCTTC. Amino acids: CASSLGGGRAGEQFF. This chain connects TRBV11-3 to TRBJ2-1, with 9 bases lining up with TRBD2. J was trimmed by 9 bases and V by 1 base; bases with no gene match: 7. This CDR3 is built from 15 residues. CDR1 is SGHNT, CDR2 YENEEA, per germline.

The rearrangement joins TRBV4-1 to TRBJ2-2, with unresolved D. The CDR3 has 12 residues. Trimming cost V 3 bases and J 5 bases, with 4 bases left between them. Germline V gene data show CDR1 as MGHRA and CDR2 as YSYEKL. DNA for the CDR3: TGCGCCAGCAGCCACACTACCGGGGAGCTGTTTTTT. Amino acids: CASSHTTGELFF.

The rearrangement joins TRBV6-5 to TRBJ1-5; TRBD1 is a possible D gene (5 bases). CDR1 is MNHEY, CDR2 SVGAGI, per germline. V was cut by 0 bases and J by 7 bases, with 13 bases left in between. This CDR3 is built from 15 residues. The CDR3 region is CASSYSNQGGQPQHF. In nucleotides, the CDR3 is TGTGCCAGCAGTTACTCGAATCAGGGAGGCCAGCCCCAGCATTTT.

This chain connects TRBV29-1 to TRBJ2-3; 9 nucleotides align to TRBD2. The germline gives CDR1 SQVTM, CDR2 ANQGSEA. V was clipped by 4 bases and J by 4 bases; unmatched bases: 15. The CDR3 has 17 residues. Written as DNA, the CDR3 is TGCAGCGTTGGGCAGGGGTTTAGCGGGAGTGGGGCAGATACGCAGTATTTT. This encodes CSVGQGFSGSGADTQYF.

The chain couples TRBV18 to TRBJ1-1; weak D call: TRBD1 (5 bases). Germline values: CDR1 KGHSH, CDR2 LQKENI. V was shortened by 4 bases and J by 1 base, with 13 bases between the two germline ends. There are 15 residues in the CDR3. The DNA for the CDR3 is TGTGCCAGCTCACAAGGCCAGGGTGGGAACACTGAAGCTTTCTTT. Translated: CASSQGQGGNTEAFF.

The CDR3 coding sequence is TGTGCCAGCAGTTTATATTACAGGGTGGGCACTGAAGCTTTCTTT. Translation: CASSLYYRVGTEAFF. The J gene is TRBJ1-1, the V gene TRBV27; maybe TRBD1 (6 bases). There are 15 residues in the CDR3. V was shortened by 1 base and J by 4 bases, with 13 bases between the two germline ends. Germline assignment: CDR1 MNHEY and CDR2 SMNVEV (reference sequence).

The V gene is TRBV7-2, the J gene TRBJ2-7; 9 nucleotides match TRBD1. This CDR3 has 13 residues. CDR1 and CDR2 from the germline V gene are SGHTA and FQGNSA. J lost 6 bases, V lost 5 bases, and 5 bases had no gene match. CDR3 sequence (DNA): TGTGCCAGCAGCAGCGGGACAGGGAGCGAGCAGTACTTC. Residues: CASSSGTGSEQYF.